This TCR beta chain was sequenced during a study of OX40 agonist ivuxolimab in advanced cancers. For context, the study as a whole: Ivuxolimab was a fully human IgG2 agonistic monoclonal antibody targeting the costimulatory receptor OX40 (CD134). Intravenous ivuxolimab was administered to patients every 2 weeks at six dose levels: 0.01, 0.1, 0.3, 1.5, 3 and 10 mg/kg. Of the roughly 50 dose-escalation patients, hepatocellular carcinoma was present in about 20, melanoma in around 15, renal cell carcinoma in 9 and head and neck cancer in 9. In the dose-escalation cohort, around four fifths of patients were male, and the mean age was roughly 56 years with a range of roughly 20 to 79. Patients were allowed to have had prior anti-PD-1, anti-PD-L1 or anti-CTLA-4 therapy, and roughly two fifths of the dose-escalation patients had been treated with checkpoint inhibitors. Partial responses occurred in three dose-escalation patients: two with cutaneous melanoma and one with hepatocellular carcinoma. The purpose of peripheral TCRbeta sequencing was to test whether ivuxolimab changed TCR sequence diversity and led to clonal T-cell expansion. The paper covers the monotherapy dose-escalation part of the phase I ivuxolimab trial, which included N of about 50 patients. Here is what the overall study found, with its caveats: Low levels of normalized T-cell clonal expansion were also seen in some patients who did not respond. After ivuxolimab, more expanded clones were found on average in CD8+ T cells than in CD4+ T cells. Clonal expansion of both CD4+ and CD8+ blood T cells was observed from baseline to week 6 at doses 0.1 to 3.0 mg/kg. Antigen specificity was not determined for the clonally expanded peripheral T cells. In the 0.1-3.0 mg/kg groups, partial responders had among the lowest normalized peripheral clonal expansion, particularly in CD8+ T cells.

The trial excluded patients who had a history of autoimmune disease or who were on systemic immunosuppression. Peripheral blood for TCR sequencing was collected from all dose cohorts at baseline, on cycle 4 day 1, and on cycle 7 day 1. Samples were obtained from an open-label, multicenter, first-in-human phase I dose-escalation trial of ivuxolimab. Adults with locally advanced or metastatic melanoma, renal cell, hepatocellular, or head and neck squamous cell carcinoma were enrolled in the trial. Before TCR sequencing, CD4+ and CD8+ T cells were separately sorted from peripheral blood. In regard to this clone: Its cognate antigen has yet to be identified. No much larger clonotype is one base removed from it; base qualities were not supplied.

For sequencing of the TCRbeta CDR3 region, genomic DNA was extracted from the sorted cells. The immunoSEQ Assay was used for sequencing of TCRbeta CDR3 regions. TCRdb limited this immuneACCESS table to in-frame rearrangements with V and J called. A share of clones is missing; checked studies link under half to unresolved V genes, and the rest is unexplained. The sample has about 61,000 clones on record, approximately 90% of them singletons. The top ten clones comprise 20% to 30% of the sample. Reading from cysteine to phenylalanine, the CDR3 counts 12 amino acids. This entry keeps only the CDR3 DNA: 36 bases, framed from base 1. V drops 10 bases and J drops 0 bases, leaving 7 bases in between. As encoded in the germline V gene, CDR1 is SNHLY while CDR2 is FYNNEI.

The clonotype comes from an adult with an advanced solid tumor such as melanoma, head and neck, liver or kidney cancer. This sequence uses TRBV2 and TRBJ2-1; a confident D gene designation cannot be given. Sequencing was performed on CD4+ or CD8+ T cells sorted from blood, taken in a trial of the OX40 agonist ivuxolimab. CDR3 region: CAILNSYNEQFF. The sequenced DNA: TGTGCCATCTTGAACTCCTACAATGAGCAGTTCTTC. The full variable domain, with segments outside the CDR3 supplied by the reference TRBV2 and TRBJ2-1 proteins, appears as EPEVTQTPSHQVTQMGQEVILRCVPISNHLYFYWYRQILGQKVEFLVSFYNNEISEKSEIFDDQFSVERPDGSNFTLKIRSTKLEDSAMYFCAILNSYNEQFFGPGTRLTVL.